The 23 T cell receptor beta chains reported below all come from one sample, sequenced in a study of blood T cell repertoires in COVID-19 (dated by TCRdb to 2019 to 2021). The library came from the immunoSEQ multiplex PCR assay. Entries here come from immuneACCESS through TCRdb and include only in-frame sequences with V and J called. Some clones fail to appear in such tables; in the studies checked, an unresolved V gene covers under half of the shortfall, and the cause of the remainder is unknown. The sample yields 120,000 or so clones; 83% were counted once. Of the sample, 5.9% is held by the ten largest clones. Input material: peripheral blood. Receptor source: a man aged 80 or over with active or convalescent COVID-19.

CDR3 coding DNA: TGCGCCAGCAGCCCTATAGGTAGGGGATCCTCCTACGAGCAGTACTTC. Translated: CASSPIGRGSSYEQYF. This sequence joins TRBV4-1 and TRBJ2-7; D is possibly TRBD1 (5 bases). Germline V gene data show CDR1 as MGHRA and CDR2 as YSYEKL. The CDR3 totals 16 residues. The V gene lost 4 bases and the J gene lost 0 bases, with 16 bases spanning the gap.

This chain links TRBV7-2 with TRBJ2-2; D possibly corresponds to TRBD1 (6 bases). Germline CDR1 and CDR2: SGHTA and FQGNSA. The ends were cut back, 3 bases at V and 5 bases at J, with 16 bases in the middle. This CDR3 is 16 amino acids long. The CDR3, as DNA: TGTGCCAGCAGCTTTAAATCCCCCGACAGGACCGGGGAGCTGTTTTTT. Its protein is CASSFKSPDRTGELFF.

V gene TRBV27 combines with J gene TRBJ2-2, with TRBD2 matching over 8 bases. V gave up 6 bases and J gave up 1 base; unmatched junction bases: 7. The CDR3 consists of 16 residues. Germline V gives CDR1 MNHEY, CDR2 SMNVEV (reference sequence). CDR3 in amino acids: CASRPDLAGNTGELFF. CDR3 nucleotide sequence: TGTGCCAGCAGGCCTGACCTAGCGGGGAACACCGGGGAGCTGTTTTTT.

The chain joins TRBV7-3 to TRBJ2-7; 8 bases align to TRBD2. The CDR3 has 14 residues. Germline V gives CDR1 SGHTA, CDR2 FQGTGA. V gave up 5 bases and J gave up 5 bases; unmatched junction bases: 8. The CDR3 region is CASSRTRAGDEQYF. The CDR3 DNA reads TGTGCCAGCAGCCGGACTAGAGCGGGGGACGAGCAGTACTTC.

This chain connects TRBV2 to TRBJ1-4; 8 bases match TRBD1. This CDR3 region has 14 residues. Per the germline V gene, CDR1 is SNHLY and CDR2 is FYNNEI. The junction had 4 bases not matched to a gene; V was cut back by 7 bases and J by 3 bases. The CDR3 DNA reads TGTGCCAGCAACCGGGGACAGGCTAATGAAAAACTGTTTTTT. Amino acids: CASNRGQANEKLFF.

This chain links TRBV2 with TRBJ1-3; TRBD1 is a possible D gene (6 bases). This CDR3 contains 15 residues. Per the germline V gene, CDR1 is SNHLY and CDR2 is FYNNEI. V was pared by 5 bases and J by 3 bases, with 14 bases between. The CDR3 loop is CASSPRGVSGNTIYF. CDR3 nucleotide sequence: TGTGCCAGCAGTCCCAGGGGTGTGAGTGGAAACACCATATATTTT.

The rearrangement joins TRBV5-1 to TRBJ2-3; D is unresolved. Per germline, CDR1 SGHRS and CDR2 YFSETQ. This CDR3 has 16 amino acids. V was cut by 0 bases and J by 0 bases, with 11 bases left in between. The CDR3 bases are TGCGCCAGCAGCTTGGTAGCACCCACTAGCACAGATACGCAGTATTTT. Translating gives CASSLVAPTSTDTQYF.

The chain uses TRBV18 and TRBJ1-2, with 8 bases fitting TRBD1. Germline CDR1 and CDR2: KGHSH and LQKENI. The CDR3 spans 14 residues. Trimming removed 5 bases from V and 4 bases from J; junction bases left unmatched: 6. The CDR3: CASSEYGTGYGYTF. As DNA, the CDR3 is TGTGCCAGCTCAGAATATGGGACAGGCTATGGCTACACCTTC.

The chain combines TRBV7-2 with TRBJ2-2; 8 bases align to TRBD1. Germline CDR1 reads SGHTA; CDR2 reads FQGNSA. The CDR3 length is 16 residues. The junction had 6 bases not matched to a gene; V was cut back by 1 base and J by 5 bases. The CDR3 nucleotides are TGTGCCAGCAGCTTAGTGCAGGGGGCGGGGACCGGGGAGCTGTTTTTT. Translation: CASSLVQGAGTGELFF.

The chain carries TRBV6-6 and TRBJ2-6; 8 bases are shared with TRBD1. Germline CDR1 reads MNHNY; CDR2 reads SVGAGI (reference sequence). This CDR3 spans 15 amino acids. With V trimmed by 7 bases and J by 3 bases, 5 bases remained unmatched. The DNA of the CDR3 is TGTGCCAGCACCACCAGGGGGCTTGGGGCCAACGTCCTGACTTTC. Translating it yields CASTTRGLGANVLTF.

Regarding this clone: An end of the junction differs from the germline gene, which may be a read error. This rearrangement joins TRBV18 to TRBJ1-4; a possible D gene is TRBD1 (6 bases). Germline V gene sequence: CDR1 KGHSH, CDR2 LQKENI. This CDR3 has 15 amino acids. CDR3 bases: TGTGCCAGCTCACCCACAGGGTCAACCAATGAAAAACTGTTTTTT. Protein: CASSPTGSTNEKLFF. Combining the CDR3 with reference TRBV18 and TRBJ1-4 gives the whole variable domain NAGVMQNPRHLVRRRGQEARLRCSPMKGHSHVYWYRQLPEEGLKFMVYLQKENIIDESGMPKERFSAEFPKEGPSILRIQQVVRGDSAAYFCASSPTGSTNEKLFFGSGTQLSVL.

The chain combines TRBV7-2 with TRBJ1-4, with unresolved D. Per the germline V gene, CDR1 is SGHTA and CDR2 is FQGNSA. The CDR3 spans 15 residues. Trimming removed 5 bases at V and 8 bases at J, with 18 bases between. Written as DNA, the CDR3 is TGTGCCAGCAGCACCCCAAGGGAGGCAGGAGAAAAACTGTTTTTT. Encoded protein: CASSTPREAGEKLFF. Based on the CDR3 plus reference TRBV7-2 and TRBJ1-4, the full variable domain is GAGVSQSPSNKVTEKGKDVELRCDPISGHTALYWYRQSLGQGLEFLIYFQGNSAPDKSGLPSDRFSAERTGGSVSTLTIQRTQQEDSAVYLCASSTPREAGEKLFFGSGTQLSVL.

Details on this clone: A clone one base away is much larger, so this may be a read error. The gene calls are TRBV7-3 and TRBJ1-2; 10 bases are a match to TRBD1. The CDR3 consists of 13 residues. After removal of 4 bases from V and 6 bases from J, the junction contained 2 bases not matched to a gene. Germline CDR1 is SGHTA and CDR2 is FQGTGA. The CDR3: CASSSDRGHGYTF. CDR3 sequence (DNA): TGTGCCAGCAGCTCCGACAGGGGGCATGGCTACACCTTC.

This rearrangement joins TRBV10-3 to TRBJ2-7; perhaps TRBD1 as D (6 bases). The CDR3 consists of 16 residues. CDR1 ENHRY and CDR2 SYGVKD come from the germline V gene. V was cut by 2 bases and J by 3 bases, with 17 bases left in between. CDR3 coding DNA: TGTGCCATCAGTGAGGGGCAACAGGGTTTCGGCTACGAGCAGTACTTC. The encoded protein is CAISEGQQGFGYEQYF.

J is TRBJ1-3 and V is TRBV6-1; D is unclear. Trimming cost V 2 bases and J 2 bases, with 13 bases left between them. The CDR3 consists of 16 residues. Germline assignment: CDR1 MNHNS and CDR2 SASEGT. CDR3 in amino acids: CASSETATATGNTIYF. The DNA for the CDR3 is TGTGCCAGCAGTGAAACAGCAACGGCCACTGGAAACACCATATATTTT.

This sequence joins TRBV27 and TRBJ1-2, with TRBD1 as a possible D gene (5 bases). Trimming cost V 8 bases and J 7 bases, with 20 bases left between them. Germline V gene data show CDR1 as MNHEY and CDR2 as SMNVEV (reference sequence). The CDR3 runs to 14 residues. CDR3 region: CASRPAQGVFGYTF. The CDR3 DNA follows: TGTGCCAGCCGTCCCGCGCAGGGTGTATTTGGCTACACCTTC.

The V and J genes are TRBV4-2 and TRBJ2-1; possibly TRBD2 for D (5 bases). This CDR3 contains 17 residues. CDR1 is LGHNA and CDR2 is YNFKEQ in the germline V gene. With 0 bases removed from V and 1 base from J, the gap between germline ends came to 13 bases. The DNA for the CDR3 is TGTGCCAGCAGCCAAGATTTGGCTAGCACGTCCTACAATGAGCAGTTCTTC. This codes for CASSQDLASTSYNEQFF.

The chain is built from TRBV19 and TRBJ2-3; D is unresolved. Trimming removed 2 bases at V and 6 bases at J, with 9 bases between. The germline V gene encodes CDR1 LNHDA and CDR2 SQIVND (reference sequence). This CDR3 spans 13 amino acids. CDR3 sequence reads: CASSILRADTQYF. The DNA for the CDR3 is TGTGCCAGTAGTATACTCCGCGCGGATACGCAGTATTTT. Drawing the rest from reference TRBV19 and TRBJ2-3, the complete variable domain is DGGITQSPKYLFRKEGQNVTLSCEQNLNHDAMYWYRQDPGQGLRLIYYSQIVNDFQKGDIAEGYSVSREKKESFPLTVTSAQKNPTAFYLCASSILRADTQYFGPGTRLTVL.

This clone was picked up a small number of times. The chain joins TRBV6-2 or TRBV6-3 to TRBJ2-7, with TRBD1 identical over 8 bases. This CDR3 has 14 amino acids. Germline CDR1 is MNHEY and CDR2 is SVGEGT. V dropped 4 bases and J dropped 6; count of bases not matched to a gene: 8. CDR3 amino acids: CASSSTDRAREQYF. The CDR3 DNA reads TGTGCCAGCAGTTCCACGGACAGGGCCCGCGAGCAGTACTTC.

CDR3 nucleotides: TGTGCCAGCAGCAAAACGACAGGCCGCTCCTACAATGAGCAGTTCTTC. Its protein product is CASSKTTGRSYNEQFF. The J gene is TRBJ2-1, the V gene TRBV7-8; D might be TRBD1 (6 bases). Trimming cost V 5 bases and J 0 bases, with 14 bases left between them. CDR1 SGHVS and CDR2 FQNEAQ come from the germline V gene. The CDR3 sequence is 16 residues long.

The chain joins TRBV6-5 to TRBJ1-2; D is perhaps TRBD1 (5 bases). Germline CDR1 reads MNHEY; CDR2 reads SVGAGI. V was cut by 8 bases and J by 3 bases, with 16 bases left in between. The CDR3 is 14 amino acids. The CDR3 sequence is CASLHTGVYYGYTF. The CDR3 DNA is TGTGCCAGCCTCCACACGGGGGTCTACTATGGCTACACCTTC.

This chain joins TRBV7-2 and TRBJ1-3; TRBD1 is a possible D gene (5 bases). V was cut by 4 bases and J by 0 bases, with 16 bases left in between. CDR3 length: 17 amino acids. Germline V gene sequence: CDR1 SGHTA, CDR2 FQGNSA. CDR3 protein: CASSSLSRTFSGNTIYF. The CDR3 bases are TGTGCCAGCAGCTCCCTAAGTCGGACATTCTCTGGAAACACCATATATTTT. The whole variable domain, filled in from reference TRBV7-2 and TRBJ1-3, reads GAGVSQSPSNKVTEKGKDVELRCDPISGHTALYWYRQSLGQGLEFLIYFQGNSAPDKSGLPSDRFSAERTGGSVSTLTIQRTQQEDSAVYLCASSSLSRTFSGNTIYFGEGSWLTVV.

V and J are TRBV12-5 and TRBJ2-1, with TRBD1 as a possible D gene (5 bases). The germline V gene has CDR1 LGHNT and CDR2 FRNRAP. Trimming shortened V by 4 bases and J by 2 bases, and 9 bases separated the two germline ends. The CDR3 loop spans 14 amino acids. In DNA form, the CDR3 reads TGTGCTAGTGGTTCGCTGACAGCCTACAATGAGCAGTTCTTC. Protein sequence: CASGSLTAYNEQFF.